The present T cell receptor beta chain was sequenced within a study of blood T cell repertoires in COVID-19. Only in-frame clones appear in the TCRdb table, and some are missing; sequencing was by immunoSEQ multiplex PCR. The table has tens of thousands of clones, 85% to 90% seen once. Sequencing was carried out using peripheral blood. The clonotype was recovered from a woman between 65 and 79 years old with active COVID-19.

In nucleotides, the CDR3 is TGCAGCGTTGAAACGACTGGGGCCTCAGATACGCAGTATTTT. Translating gives CSVETTGASDTQYF. The chain has TRBV29-1 and TRBJ2-3; perhaps TRBD1 as D (5 bases). The CDR3 loop spans 14 amino acids. The germline gives CDR1 SQVTM, CDR2 ANQGSEA. Between the trimmed V and J ends, which lost 2 bases and 4 bases, there was a span of 13 bases.